The sequence of this TCR beta chain was determined in a study of T-cell memory formation after mild COVID-19. From germline, CDR1 is SNHLY and CDR2 FYNNEI. Trimming removed 5 bases at V and 8 bases at J, with 18 bases between. The CDR3 length is 14 residues. TCRdb processed the 5' RACE reads anew with MiXCR; each CDR3 protein has one entry. The sample contains about 270,000 distinct CDR3 sequences, 15% of which appear only once. The TCR was taken from an adult woman who had mild COVID-19 (a few samples of this study predate the infection). Cell type and time point are not known. The chain carries TRBV2 and TRBJ1-1; D is perhaps TRBD1 (5 bases). Sequencing input: PBMCs or a T cell subset sorted from them (not recorded which). The CDR3 is CASSRVPGRVEAFF. CDR3 sequence (DNA): TGTGCCAGCAGTAGAGTCCCGGGACGCGTAGAAGCTTTCTTT. Variable domain in full (rest from reference TRBV2 and TRBJ1-1): EPEVTQTPSHQVTQMGQEVILRCVPISNHLYFYWYRQILGQKVEFLVSFYNNEISEKSEIFDDQFSVERPDGSNFTLKIRSTKLEDSAMYFCASSRVPGRVEAFFGQGTRLTVV.